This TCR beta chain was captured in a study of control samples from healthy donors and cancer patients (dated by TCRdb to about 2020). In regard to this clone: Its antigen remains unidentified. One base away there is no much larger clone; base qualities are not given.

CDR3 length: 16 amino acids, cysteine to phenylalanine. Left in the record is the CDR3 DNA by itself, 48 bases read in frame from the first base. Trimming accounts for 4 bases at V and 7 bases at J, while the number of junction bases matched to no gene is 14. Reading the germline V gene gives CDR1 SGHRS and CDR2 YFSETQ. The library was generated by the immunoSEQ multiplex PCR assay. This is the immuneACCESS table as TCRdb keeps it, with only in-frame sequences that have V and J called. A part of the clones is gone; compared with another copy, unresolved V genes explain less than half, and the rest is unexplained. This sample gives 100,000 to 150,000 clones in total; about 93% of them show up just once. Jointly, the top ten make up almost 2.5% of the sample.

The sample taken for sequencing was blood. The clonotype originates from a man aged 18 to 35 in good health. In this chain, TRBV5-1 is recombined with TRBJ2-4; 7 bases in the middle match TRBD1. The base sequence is TGCGCCAGCAGCGCAGGATTACAGGGGTTCGGGAACATTCAGTACTTC. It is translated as CASSAGLQGFGNIQYF.